The rows below give T cell receptor beta chains drawn from one sample of a study of CD8+ T cells in alopecia areata. The data were produced by immunoSEQ multiplex PCR, yet TCRdb's version contains in-frame clones alone and is incomplete. Of approximately 100,000 clones detected, approximately 52% appear once; the ten largest clones hold roughly 8.8%. The sample taken for sequencing was CD4+ T cells sorted from blood. These receptors originate from a human donor in good health. Both conserved end residues are part of each CDR3. The order of the fields is V gene, J gene, D gene, clone size, CDR3 protein, CDR3 DNA. A D gene is named only where the DNA matches it firmly. Expanded clones are given a class, and other clones once, few, many or no size at all.

TRBV7-2	TRBJ2-3	-	-	CASSLGGAGNTDTQYF	TGTGCCAGCAGCTTAGGCGGGGCGGGGAACACAGATACGCAGTATTTT
TRBV2	TRBJ1-1	-	-	CASSAQGNTEAFF	TGTGCCAGCAGCGCACAGGGGAACACTGAAGCTTTCTTT
TRBV30	TRBJ2-5	-	-	CAGEGGSQETQYF	TGTGCCGGGGAGGGGGGGTCCCAAGAGACCCAGTACTTC
TRBV6-6	TRBJ1-1	-	-	CASSYSGYTEAFF	TGTGCCAGCAGTTACTCGGGGTATACTGAAGCTTTCTTT
TRBV2	TRBJ2-7	-	few	CASSLREISYEQYF	TGTGCCAGCAGTCTCAGGGAAATCTCCTACGAGCAGTACTTC
TRBV7-2	TRBJ1-6	-	-	CASSHSRGALNSPLHF	TGTGCCAGCAGCCATTCCCGGGGGGCGTTGAATTCACCCCTCCACTTT
TRBV6-5	TRBJ2-7	-	few	CASSLGRAVGEQYF	TGTGCCAGCAGTCTGGGCAGGGCCGTAGGCGAGCAGTACTTC
TRBV29-1	TRBJ1-4	TRBD1	-	CSVVQGQGRKLFF	TGCAGCGTCGTCCAGGGACAGGGGCGAAAACTGTTTTTT
TRBV29-1	TRBJ1-1	TRBD1	-	CSVGQGPEGTEAFF	TGCAGCGTAGGACAGGGGCCGGAGGGCACTGAAGCTTTCTTT
TRBV5-1	TRBJ2-3	-	-	CASTPSLQRPTDTQYF	TGCGCCAGCACCCCTTCCCTCCAAAGGCCCACAGATACGCAGTATTTT
TRBV28	TRBJ1-2	-	few	CASSSVSTANYGYTF	TGTGCCAGCAGTTCCGTATCTACGGCTAACTATGGCTACACCTTC
TRBV7-2	TRBJ2-7	-	-	CASSSSSYEQYF	TGTGCCAGCAGCTCCAGCTCCTACGAGCAGTACTTC
TRBV7-2	TRBJ1-4	-	-	CASSAQGSPEKLFF	TGTGCCAGCAGCGCGCAGGGATCCCCTGAAAAACTGTTTTTT
TRBV30	TRBJ1-1	-	-	CAWSVRSGTTQLSEAFF	TGTGCCTGGAGTGTCCGCTCAGGTACGACACAGCTTTCTGAAGCTTTCTTT
TRBV5-1	TRBJ1-1	TRBD1	-	CASSPGEGAGTEAFF	TGCGCCAGCAGCCCCGGGGAGGGGGCGGGCACTGAAGCTTTCTTT
TRBV5-1	TRBJ2-3	-	-	CASSLDLPGDTQYF	TGCGCCAGCAGCTTGGACCTCCCCGGAGATACGCAGTATTTT
TRBV10-2	TRBJ1-2	-	few	CASSEREAYGYTF	TGCGCCAGCAGTGAGAGGGAGGCCTATGGCTACACCTTC
TRBV5-6	TRBJ2-3	TRBD2	-	CASSLYSGGRETQYF	TGTGCCAGCAGCTTGTACAGCGGGGGGCGAGAGACGCAGTATTTT
TRBV19	TRBJ2-7	-	-	CASSDTRYEQYF	TGTGCCAGTTCGGACACCCGCTACGAGCAGTACTTC
TRBV5-1	TRBJ1-1	-	-	CASSPLAGGSYTEAFF	TGCGCCAGCAGCCCGTTGGCGGGAGGTTCCTACACTGAAGCTTTCTTT